This TCR beta chain emerged from a study of OX40 agonist ivuxolimab in advanced cancers. The wider study: Therapy given before enrollment (anti-PD-1, anti-PD-L1 or anti-CTLA-4) was allowed, and roughly 42% had some.

Germline V lookup: CDR1 SEHNR, CDR2 FQNEAQ (reference sequence). The CDR3 extends over 16 amino acids. V lost 3 bases, J lost 0 bases, and 14 bases lay in between. Using immunoSEQ multiplex PCR, the repertoire was profiled, and TCRdb retains in-frame clones only, with some absent. The data contain tens of thousands of clones, approximately 90% of them singletons. The rearrangement joins TRBV7-9 to TRBJ1-2; D call uncertain. The sample in question was CD4+ or CD8+ T cells sorted from blood, obtained in a trial of the OX40 agonist ivuxolimab. This TCR was sampled from an adult with an advanced solid tumor such as melanoma, head and neck, liver or kidney cancer. The DNA of the CDR3 is TGTGCCAGCAGCTTGTCGGAGACCCTCCCTAACTATGGCTACACCTTC. It is translated as CASSLSETLPNYGYTF.